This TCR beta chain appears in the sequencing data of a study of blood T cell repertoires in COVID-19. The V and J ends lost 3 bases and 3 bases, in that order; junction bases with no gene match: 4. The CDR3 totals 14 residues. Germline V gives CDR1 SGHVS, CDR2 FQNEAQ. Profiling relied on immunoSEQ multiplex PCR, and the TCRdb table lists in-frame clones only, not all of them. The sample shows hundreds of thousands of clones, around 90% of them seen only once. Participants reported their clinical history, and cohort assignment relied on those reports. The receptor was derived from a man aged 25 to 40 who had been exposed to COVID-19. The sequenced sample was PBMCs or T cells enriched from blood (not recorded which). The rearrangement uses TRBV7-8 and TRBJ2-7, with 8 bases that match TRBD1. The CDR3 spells CASSFQGAIYEQYF. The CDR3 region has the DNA TGTGCCAGCAGCTTTCAGGGGGCGATCTACGAGCAGTACTTC.